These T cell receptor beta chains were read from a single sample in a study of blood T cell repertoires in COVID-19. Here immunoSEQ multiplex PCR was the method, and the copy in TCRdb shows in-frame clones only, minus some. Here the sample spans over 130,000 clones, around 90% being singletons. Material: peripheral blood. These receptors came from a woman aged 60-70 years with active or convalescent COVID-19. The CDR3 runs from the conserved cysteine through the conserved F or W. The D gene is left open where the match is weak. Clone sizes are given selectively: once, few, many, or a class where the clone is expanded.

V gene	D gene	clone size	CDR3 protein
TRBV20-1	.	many	CSAGVLETQYF
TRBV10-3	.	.	CATLGLQINYGYTF
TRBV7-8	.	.	CASRWGVDTEAFF
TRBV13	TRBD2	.	CASSPTLAGVQETQYF
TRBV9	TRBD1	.	CASSVAAGGVYEQYF
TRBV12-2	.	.	CASRLGEDRVYNSPLHF
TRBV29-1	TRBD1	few	CSAGTGVQRTGELFF
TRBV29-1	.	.	CSGGSGNYGYTF
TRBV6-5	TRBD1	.	CASSSPGGENTEAFF
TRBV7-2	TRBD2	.	CASSSSGGDFYNEQFF
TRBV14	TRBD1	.	CASSHDRDSHYWEQYF
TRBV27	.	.	CASSLSGVSYEQYF
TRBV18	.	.	CASLRGREDYGYTF
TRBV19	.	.	CASSIASGRGYQPQHF
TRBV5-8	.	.	CASSSWGGVEEKLFF
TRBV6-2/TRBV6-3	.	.	CASSSENPGNTGELFF
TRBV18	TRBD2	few	CASSPSGGNTETQYF
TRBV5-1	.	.	CASGAGTPLGSADTQYF
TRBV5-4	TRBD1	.	CASSLEGQLNTGELFF
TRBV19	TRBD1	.	CASSKAGGNGYTF
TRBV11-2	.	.	CASSLDEGVGSPLHF
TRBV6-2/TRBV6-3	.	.	CASSPIGQTYEQYF
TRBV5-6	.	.	CASSLLRGIDGYTF
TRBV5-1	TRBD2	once	CASSLATSGQTGELFF
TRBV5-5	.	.	CASSLGTSTDTQYF
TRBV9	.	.	CASSEGSRDRNGYTF
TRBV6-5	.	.	CASRGGGSGYTF
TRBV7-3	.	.	CASSLLPSRNEQFF
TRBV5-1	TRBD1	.	CASSLNSGADRGTEAFF
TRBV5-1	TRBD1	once	CASSSSPGGYGYTF
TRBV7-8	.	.	CASSLQGKRTEAFF
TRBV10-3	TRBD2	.	CAISGGLAGGRSYNEQFF
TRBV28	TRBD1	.	CASSRSMTGNGYTF
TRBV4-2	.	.	CASSQDRSTTGYSYEQYF
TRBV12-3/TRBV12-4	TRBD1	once	CASSAGQNSPLHF
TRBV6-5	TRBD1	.	CASSMGQGNTGELFF
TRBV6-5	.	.	CASSSPGGANEKLFF
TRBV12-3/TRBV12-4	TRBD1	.	CASSPSDRDGYTF
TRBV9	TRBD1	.	CASSARTGGGPNYGYTF
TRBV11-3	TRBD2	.	CASSLASGDSYEQYF
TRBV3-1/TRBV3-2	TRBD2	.	CASTLIYGASGGETQYF
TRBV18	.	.	CASSPRESGANVLTF
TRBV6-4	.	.	CASSGGGNQPQHF
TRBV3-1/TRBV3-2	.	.	CASSQDGQANSPLHF
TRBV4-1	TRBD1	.	CASSQDLGRGTGLTQPQHF
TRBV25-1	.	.	CASSERGKASNYGYTF
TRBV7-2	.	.	CASSLTKPGGTEAFF
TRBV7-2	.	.	CASSLHYEQYF
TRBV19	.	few	CASNRWNTIYF
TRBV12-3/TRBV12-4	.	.	CASSPGGLYEQYF
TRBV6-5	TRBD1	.	CASHRQGPNTEAFF
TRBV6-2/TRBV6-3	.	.	CASTPRQHTGELFF
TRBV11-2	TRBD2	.	CASSLETGGEQFF
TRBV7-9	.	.	CASSLGGRTEAFF
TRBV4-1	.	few	CASSQRLGGNYEQYF
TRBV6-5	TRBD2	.	CASSRTSGGYEQYF
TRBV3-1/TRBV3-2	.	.	CASSQEGGGGNTIYF